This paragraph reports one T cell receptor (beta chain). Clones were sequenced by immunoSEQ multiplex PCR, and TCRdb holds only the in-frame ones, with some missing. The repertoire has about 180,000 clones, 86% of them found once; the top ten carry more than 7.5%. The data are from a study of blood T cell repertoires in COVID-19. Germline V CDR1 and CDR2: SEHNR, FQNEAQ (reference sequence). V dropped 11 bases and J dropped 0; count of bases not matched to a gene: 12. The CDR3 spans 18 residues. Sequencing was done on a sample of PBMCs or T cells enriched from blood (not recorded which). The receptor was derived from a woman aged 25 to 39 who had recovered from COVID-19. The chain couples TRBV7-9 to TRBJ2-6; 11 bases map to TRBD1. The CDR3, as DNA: TGTGCCTGCCCGGGACAGGGGGATCCAAGCTCTGGGGCCAACGTCCTGACTTTC. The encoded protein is CACPGQGDPSSGANVLTF.